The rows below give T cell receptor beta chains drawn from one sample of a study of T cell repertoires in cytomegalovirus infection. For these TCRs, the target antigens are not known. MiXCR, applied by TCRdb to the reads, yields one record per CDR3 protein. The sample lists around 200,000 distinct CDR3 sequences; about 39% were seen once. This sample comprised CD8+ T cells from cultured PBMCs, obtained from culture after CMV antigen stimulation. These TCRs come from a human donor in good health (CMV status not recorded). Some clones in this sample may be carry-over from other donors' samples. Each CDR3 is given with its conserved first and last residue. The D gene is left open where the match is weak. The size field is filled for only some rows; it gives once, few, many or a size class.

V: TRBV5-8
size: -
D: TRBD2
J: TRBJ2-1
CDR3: CASSSGTSGRALNNEQFF
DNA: TGTGCCAGCAGCTCCGGGACTAGCGGGAGGGCCTTAAACAATGAGCAGTTCTTC

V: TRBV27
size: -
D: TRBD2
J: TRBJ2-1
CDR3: CASSLSGSGRANEQFF
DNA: TGTGCCAGCAGTTTATCGGGTAGCGGGAGGGCCAATGAGCAGTTCTTC

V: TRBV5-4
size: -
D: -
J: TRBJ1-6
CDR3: CASSRGGAHNSPTHF
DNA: TGTGCCAGCAGCCGAGGGGGGGCTCATAATTCACCCACCCACTTT

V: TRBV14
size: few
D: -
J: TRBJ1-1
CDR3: CASSISGRGNTEAFF
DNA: TGTGCCAGCAGCATCTCGGGACGCGGCAACACTGAAGCTTTCTTT

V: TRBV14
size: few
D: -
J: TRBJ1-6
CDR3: CASSGRNYNSPLHF
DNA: TGTGCCAGCAGCGGAAGGAACTATAATTCACCCCTCCACTTT

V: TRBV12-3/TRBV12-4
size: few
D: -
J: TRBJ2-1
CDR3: CASSLRQANEQFF
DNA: TGTGCCAGCAGTCTCCGACAAGCCAATGAGCAGTTCTTC

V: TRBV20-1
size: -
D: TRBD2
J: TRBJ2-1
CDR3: CSARGGGGTYNEQFF
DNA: TGCAGTGCTAGAGGTGGCGGGGGAACCTACAATGAGCAGTTCTTC

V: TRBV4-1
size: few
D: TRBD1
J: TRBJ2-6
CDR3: CASSPSTGGSGANVLTF
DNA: TGCGCCAGCAGCCCATCGACAGGGGGGTCTGGGGCCAACGTCCTGACTTTC

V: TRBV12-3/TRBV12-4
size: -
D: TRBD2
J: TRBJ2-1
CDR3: CASSTGLAGGVGNEQFF
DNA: TGTGCCAGCAGTACGGGACTAGCGGGGGGCGTGGGGAATGAGCAGTTCTTC

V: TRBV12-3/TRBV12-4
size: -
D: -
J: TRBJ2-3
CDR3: CASSSPVERLLYTDTQYF
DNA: TGTGCCAGCAGTTCCCCAGTGGAACGTCTTCTCTACACAGATACGCAGTATTTT

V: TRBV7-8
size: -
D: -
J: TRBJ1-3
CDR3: CASSLVPASSGNTIYF
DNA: TGTGCCAGCAGCTTAGTCCCAGCGAGCTCTGGAAACACCATATATTTT

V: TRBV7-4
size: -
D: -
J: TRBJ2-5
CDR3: CASSSEAGIETQYF
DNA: TGTGCCAGCAGCTCAGAAGCGGGTATAGAGACCCAGTACTTC

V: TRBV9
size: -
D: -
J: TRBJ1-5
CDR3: CASSKTGANQPQHF
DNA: TGTGCCAGCAGCAAGACAGGAGCTAATCAGCCCCAGCATTTT

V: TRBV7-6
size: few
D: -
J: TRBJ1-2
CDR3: CASSPKATGDYGYTF
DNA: TGTGCCAGCAGCCCGAAGGCCACCGGGGACTATGGCTACACCTTC

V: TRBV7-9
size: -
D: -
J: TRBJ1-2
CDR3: CASSSPGDTPNYGYTF
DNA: TGTGCCAGCAGCTCACCCGGGGACACACCTAACTATGGCTACACCTTC

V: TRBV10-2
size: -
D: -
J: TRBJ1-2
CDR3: CASSADSDYGYTF
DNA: TGCGCCAGCAGCGCGGACTCAGACTATGGCTACACCTTC

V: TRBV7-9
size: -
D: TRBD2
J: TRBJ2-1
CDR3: CASSSSSGRAFVEQFF
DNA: TGTGCCAGCAGCTCCTCTAGCGGGAGGGCCTTTGTTGAGCAGTTCTTC